This T cell receptor beta chain was recovered during a study of T cell responses to AZD1222 COVID-19 vaccine. Findings and limits, study-wide: Repertoire sampling was restricted to post-peak T cell response timepoints. Donors were mostly white British, more females; clonal diversity possibly underestimated. The reported proportion of spike-specific TCRs targeting unmutated variant regions was nearly half.

Germline V lookup: CDR1 LGHDT, CDR2 YNNKEL (reference sequence). This CDR3 has 16 residues. The V end lost 0 bases, the J end lost 2 bases, and 10 bases lay between the germline ends. TCRdb keeps only in-frame clones here, not all; method: immunoSEQ multiplex PCR. The profile shows about 150,000 clones, around 88% of them singletons. As concerns this clone: Its antigen is not identified.

The TCR was taken from an adult in good health. This rearrangement joins TRBV3-1 (or the pseudogene TRBV3-2) to TRBJ1-4, with D unclear. Sequences were derived from peripheral blood, sampled on day 0 of MenACWY control vaccination. As DNA, the CDR3 is TGTGCCAGCAGCCAAGATTGGAGGATCACTAATGAAAAACTGTTTTTT. This translates into CASSQDWRITNEKLFF.